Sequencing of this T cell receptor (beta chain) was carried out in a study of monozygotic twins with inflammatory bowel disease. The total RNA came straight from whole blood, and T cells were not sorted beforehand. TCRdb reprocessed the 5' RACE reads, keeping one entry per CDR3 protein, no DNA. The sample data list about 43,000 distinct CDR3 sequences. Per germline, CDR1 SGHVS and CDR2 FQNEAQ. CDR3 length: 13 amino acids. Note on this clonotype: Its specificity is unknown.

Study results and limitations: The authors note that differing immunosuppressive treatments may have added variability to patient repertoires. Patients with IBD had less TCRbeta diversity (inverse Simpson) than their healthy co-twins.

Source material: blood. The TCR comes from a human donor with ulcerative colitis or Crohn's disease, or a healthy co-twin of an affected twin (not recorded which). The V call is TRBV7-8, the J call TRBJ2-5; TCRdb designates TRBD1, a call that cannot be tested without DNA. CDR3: CASSLGQGETQYF.